This TCR beta chain was retrieved from a study of T cells in Graves' hyperthyroidism and ophthalmopathy. The CDR3 regions of TCR beta were amplified from RNA transcripts. First-round RT-PCR of the TCR CDR3 relied on the HTBI primer set. TCRdb fed the multiplex PCR reads into MiXCR, producing one record per CDR3 protein. The sample contains 350,000 to 400,000 distinct CDR3 sequences, over 15% of which appear only once. Overall study results and limits: Most expanded thyroid clonotypes above 0.001 recurred in blood.

Germline V lookup: CDR1 SNHLY, CDR2 FYNNEI. This CDR3 is built from 14 residues. Trimming at V came to 7 bases and at J to 1 base, leaving 4 bases not matched to a gene. For Graves' hyperthyroidism to be stable, ophthalmopathy could not progress within 18 months. Aged 18 to 65, the patients had hyperthyroidism that was newly diagnosed and had lasted under 2 months. Uncontrolled infection, other autoimmune disease, pregnancy or lactation disqualified patients from enrolment. This clonotype was detected ten times or more. The antigen is not known. The specimen sequenced was blood. The rearrangement joins TRBV2 to TRBJ2-7; 10 bases are a match to TRBD2. The TCR sequence derives from a woman between 18 and 29 years old with Graves' hyperthyroidism. CDR3 DNA: TGTGCCAGCATGGGACTAGCGAATTCCTACGAGCAGTACTTC. This sequence encodes CASMGLANSYEQYF.